Listed below are T cell receptor beta chains from one sample, sequenced in a study of T cell changes during pregnancy in multiple sclerosis. The data were produced by immunoSEQ multiplex PCR, yet TCRdb's version contains in-frame clones alone and is incomplete. This table has tens of thousands of clones, about 89% appearing once. The material was peripheral blood, obtained in the second trimester of pregnancy. The receptor source for this set is a female donor with multiple sclerosis, enrolled in a pregnancy study. CDR3s include the opening cysteine and the closing phenylalanine or tryptophan. The order of the fields is J gene, D gene, clone size, V gene, CDR3 protein, CDR3 DNA. The D gene is left open where the match is weak. The listing skips clone size in some rows; elsewhere it reads once, few, many or a size class.

J: TRBJ2-3; D: TRBD2; size: once; V: TRBV6-1; CDR3: CASSDRWGLHSTDTQYF; DNA: TGTGCCAGCAGTGATAGATGGGGACTACATAGCACAGATACGCAGTATTTT
J: TRBJ2-3; D: TRBD2; size: once; V: TRBV2; CDR3: CASSEGGGGDTQYF; DNA: TGTGCCAGCAGTGAAGGGGGGGGAGGGGATACGCAGTATTTT
J: TRBJ1-2; D: TRBD1; size: NA; V: TRBV7-2; CDR3: CASRGQGDYGYTF; DNA: TGTGCCAGCAGGGGACAGGGGGACTATGGCTACACCTTC
J: TRBJ2-5; D: NA; size: NA; V: TRBV19; CDR3: CASSIQGPQETQYF; DNA: TGTGCCAGTAGTATCCAGGGGCCCCAAGAGACCCAGTACTTC
J: TRBJ1-1; D: NA; size: NA; V: TRBV11-3; CDR3: CASSFETGTEAFF; DNA: TGTGCCAGCAGCTTCGAGACAGGCACTGAAGCTTTCTTT
J: TRBJ1-1; D: NA; size: NA; V: TRBV6-6; CDR3: CASSFELDTEAFF; DNA: TGTGCCAGCAGTTTCGAACTTGACACTGAAGCTTTCTTT
J: TRBJ1-4; D: NA; size: NA; V: TRBV18; CDR3: CASSPSQGGWEKLFF; DNA: TGTGCCAGCTCACCATCTCAGGGTGGATGGGAAAAACTGTTTTTT
J: TRBJ2-7; D: TRBD2; size: NA; V: TRBV7-6; CDR3: CASSLGGGAQDEQYF; DNA: TGTGCCAGCAGCTTAGGCGGGGGGGCCCAAGACGAGCAGTACTTC
J: TRBJ1-2; D: TRBD1; size: NA; V: TRBV6-6; CDR3: CASSYRQGGILYGYTF; DNA: TGTGCCAGCAGTTACAGGCAGGGGGGCATTTTATATGGCTACACCTTC
J: TRBJ1-2; D: NA; size: NA; V: TRBV4-3; CDR3: CASSQGANTGSGGYTF; DNA: TGCGCCAGCAGCCAGGGTGCGAACACCGGTTCGGGTGGCTACACCTTC
J: TRBJ1-2; D: NA; size: NA; V: TRBV6-5; CDR3: CASSPSYAGVGYTF; DNA: TGTGCCAGCAGTCCTTCTTACGCGGGAGTCGGCTACACCTTC
J: TRBJ1-5; D: NA; size: NA; V: TRBV5-8; CDR3: CASSPEAGAGNQPQHF; DNA: TGTGCCAGCAGCCCTGAGGCAGGGGCGGGCAATCAGCCCCAGCATTTT
J: TRBJ2-5; D: TRBD2; size: NA; V: TRBV27; CDR3: CASSGRLAGGETQYF; DNA: TGTGCCAGCAGTGGCCGACTAGCGGGGGGGGAGACCCAGTACTTC
J: TRBJ2-7; D: NA; size: NA; V: TRBV5-5; CDR3: CASSLASRAPYEQYF; DNA: TGTGCCAGCAGCTTGGCCTCCAGGGCCCCCTACGAGCAGTACTTC
J: TRBJ2-1; D: TRBD2; size: NA; V: TRBV7-7; CDR3: CASSEREGSYNEQFF; DNA: TGTGCCAGCAGCGAGAGGGAGGGATCCTACAATGAGCAGTTCTTC
J: TRBJ1-1; D: NA; size: NA; V: TRBV7-9; CDR3: CASSLVSVGGEAFF; DNA: TGTGCCAGCAGCTTAGTGTCCGTGGGGGGTGAAGCTTTCTTT
J: TRBJ1-1; D: NA; size: few; V: TRBV6-6; CDR3: CASRRAPNTEAFF; DNA: TGTGCCAGCAGGCGCGCCCCGAACACTGAAGCTTTCTTT
J: TRBJ2-6; D: TRBD1; size: NA; V: TRBV10-3; CDR3: CATLTGFGANVLTF; DNA: TGTGCCACCCTGACAGGGTTTGGGGCCAACGTCCTGACTTTC
J: TRBJ1-1; D: TRBD1; size: few; V: TRBV18; CDR3: CASSRQGGNTEAFF; DNA: TGTGCCAGCTCCCGGCAGGGGGGGAACACTGAAGCTTTCTTT
J: TRBJ1-6; D: TRBD1; size: NA; V: TRBV19; CDR3: CASGQGDNSPLHF; DNA: TGTGCCAGCGGACAGGGTGATAATTCACCCCTCCACTTT
J: TRBJ2-1; D: TRBD1; size: NA; V: TRBV7-9; CDR3: CASSTGTDWFF; DNA: TGTGCCAGCAGCACCGGGACAGATTGGTTCTTC
J: TRBJ2-2; D: TRBD1; size: NA; V: TRBV6-4; CDR3: CASSDGTANTGELFF; DNA: TGTGCCAGCAGTGATGGGACAGCGAACACCGGGGAGCTGTTTTTT
J: TRBJ1-6; D: NA; size: few; V: TRBV7-3; CDR3: CASSLNQGFNSPLHF; DNA: TGTGCCAGCAGCTTAAATCAGGGGTTCAATTCACCCCTCCACTTT
J: TRBJ2-7; D: TRBD1; size: once; V: TRBV25-1; CDR3: CASRMGQGTYEQYF; DNA: TGTGCCAGCCGAATGGGACAGGGTACCTACGAGCAGTACTTC
J: TRBJ2-3; D: NA; size: NA; V: TRBV14; CDR3: CASSQDLTRRDTQYF; DNA: TGTGCCAGCAGCCAAGATCTTACTAGAAGGGATACGCAGTATTTT
J: TRBJ1-2; D: NA; size: NA; V: TRBV6-6; CDR3: CASRADSWYTF; DNA: TGTGCCAGCAGGGCGGACTCTTGGTACACCTTC
J: TRBJ2-1; D: TRBD2; size: NA; V: TRBV30; CDR3: CAWGRTSGGMDEQFF; DNA: TGTGCCTGGGGGAGGACTAGCGGGGGGATGGATGAGCAGTTCTTC
J: TRBJ1-2; D: NA; size: NA; V: TRBV19; CDR3: CASSIGGTLYGYTF; DNA: TGTGCCAGTAGTATAGGAGGCACCCTCTATGGCTACACCTTC
J: TRBJ1-6; D: TRBD1; size: few; V: TRBV7-9; CDR3: CASSLGGQWINSPLHF; DNA: TGTGCCAGCAGCTTGGGGGGACAGTGGATCAATTCACCCCTCCACTTT
J: TRBJ1-6; D: TRBD1; size: NA; V: TRBV7-6; CDR3: CASSQEQGRNSPLHF; DNA: TGTGCCAGCAGCCAAGAACAGGGGAGAAATTCACCCCTCCACTTT
J: TRBJ2-5; D: NA; size: NA; V: TRBV7-2; CDR3: CASSLDWQETQYF; DNA: TGTGCCAGCAGTCTGGACTGGCAAGAGACCCAGTACTTC
J: TRBJ1-1; D: NA; size: NA; V: TRBV29-1; CDR3: CSVDRSGTEAFF; DNA: TGCAGCGTTGACCGCTCGGGCACTGAAGCTTTCTTT
J: TRBJ2-3; D: TRBD2; size: NA; V: TRBV10-3; CDR3: CAISESREARGPSTDTQYF; DNA: TGTGCCATCAGTGAGTCGCGGGAGGCGAGAGGACCTAGCACAGATACGCAGTATTTT
J: TRBJ1-1; D: NA; size: once; V: TRBV11-1; CDR3: CASSPEGGTEAFF; DNA: TGTGCCAGCAGCCCCGAAGGAGGCACTGAAGCTTTCTTT
J: TRBJ2-1; D: TRBD2; size: NA; V: TRBV2; CDR3: CASAGGPYNEQFF; DNA: TGTGCCAGCGCGGGGGGGCCCTACAATGAGCAGTTCTTC
J: TRBJ1-5; D: NA; size: once; V: TRBV7-2; CDR3: CASSLGPGRNQPQHF; DNA: TGTGCCAGCAGCTTAGGCCCAGGGCGCAATCAGCCCCAGCATTTT
J: TRBJ2-1; D: TRBD2; size: NA; V: TRBV19; CDR3: CASTSGGRSYNEQFF; DNA: TGTGCCAGTACCTCGGGGGGGCGCTCCTACAATGAGCAGTTCTTC
J: TRBJ1-4; D: TRBD1; size: NA; V: TRBV7-9; CDR3: CASSLGQGPRNEKLFF; DNA: TGTGCCAGCAGCTTAGGACAGGGACCACGTAATGAAAAACTGTTTTTT
J: TRBJ2-5; D: TRBD2; size: NA; V: TRBV4-2; CDR3: CASSQGPSGNQETQYF; DNA: TGTGCCAGCAGCCAAGGGCCTAGCGGGAACCAAGAGACCCAGTACTTC
J: TRBJ2-3; D: TRBD2; size: NA; V: TRBV4-1; CDR3: CASKQILAGGSDTQYF; DNA: TGCGCCAGCAAACAAATACTAGCGGGGGGGTCAGATACGCAGTATTTT
J: TRBJ1-2; D: TRBD1; size: NA; V: TRBV11-2; CDR3: CASSLVRDRGDYGYTF; DNA: TGTGCCAGCAGCTTAGTCCGGGACAGGGGCGACTATGGCTACACCTTC
J: TRBJ2-1; D: NA; size: once; V: TRBV5-6; CDR3: CASSYPGVRSYNEQFF; DNA: TGTGCCAGCAGCTACCCAGGGGTCCGGTCCTACAATGAGCAGTTCTTC
J: TRBJ1-3; D: NA; size: NA; V: TRBV5-4; CDR3: CASSLEPSGNTIYF; DNA: TGTGCCAGCAGCTTGGAGCCTTCTGGAAACACCATATATTTT
J: TRBJ2-1; D: TRBD2; size: NA; V: TRBV2; CDR3: CASRDYYEQFF; DNA: TGTGCCAGCCGGGACTACTATGAGCAGTTCTTC
J: TRBJ2-3; D: TRBD2; size: NA; V: TRBV27; CDR3: CASSSIAGGTDTQYF; DNA: TGTGCCAGCAGTTCTATAGCGGGGGGAACAGATACGCAGTATTTT
J: TRBJ2-7; D: TRBD1; size: NA; V: TRBV2; CDR3: CASALGQGSPYEQYF; DNA: TGTGCCAGCGCGTTGGGACAGGGGAGTCCCTACGAGCAGTACTTC
J: TRBJ2-3; D: TRBD2; size: NA; V: TRBV7-9; CDR3: CASSLIGGSTDTQYF; DNA: TGTGCCAGCAGCTTAATCGGGGGGAGCACAGATACGCAGTATTTT
J: TRBJ1-4; D: TRBD1; size: NA; V: TRBV27; CDR3: CASSLGQNLEKLFF; DNA: TGTGCCAGCAGTTTGGGACAGAACCTTGAAAAACTGTTTTTT